Reported below is one TCR beta chain. Its antigen is not known. The entry originates in a study of radiotherapy plus CTLA-4 blockade in lung cancer. Study in general: Of all patients, under 20% responded objectively and 25% to 35% showed disease control. Study results and caveats: TCR clones originating in tumors grew in number in blood after radiotherapy plus ipilimumab. Early blood T cell clone dynamics, with interferon-beta, were reported to best predict response.

Focal radiation with ipilimumab CTLA-4 blockade was given to patients with chemo-refractory metastatic non-small-cell lung cancer. Repertoires were generated with immunoSEQ multiplex PCR, while TCRdb's copy carries only in-frame clones and drops some. The sample carries 80,000 to 100,000 clones, almost 90% recorded once. V was clipped by 5 bases and J by 8 bases; unmatched bases: 5. Per the germline V gene, CDR1 is SGHVS and CDR2 is FNYEAQ. CDR3 length equals 13 residues. This sequence joins TRBV7-6 and TRBJ2-1; 8 nucleotides align to TRBD2. Specimen: peripheral blood, collected from a patient treated with radiotherapy plus ipilimumab. The TCR originated in a human donor with non-small cell lung cancer that progressed on radiotherapy plus ipilimumab. The CDR3 protein is CASSAGLVYEQFF. The DNA for the CDR3 is TGTGCCAGCAGCGCGGGACTAGTCTATGAGCAGTTCTTC.